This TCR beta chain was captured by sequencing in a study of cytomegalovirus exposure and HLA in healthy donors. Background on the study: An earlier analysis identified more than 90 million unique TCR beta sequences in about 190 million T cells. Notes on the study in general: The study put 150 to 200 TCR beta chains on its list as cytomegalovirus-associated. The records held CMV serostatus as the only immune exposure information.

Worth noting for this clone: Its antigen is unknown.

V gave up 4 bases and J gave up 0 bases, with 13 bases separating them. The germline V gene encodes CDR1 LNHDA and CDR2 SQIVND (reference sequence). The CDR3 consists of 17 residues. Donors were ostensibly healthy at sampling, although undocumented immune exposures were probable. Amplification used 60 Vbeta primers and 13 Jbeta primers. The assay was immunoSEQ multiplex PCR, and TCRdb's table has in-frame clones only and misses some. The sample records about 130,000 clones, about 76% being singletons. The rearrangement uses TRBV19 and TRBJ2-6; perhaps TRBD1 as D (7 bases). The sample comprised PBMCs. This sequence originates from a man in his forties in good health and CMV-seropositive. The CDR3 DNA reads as TGTGCCAGTAGTACGACAGGGACTTCCTCTGGGGCCAACGTCCTGACTTTC. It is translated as CASSTTGTSSGANVLTF.